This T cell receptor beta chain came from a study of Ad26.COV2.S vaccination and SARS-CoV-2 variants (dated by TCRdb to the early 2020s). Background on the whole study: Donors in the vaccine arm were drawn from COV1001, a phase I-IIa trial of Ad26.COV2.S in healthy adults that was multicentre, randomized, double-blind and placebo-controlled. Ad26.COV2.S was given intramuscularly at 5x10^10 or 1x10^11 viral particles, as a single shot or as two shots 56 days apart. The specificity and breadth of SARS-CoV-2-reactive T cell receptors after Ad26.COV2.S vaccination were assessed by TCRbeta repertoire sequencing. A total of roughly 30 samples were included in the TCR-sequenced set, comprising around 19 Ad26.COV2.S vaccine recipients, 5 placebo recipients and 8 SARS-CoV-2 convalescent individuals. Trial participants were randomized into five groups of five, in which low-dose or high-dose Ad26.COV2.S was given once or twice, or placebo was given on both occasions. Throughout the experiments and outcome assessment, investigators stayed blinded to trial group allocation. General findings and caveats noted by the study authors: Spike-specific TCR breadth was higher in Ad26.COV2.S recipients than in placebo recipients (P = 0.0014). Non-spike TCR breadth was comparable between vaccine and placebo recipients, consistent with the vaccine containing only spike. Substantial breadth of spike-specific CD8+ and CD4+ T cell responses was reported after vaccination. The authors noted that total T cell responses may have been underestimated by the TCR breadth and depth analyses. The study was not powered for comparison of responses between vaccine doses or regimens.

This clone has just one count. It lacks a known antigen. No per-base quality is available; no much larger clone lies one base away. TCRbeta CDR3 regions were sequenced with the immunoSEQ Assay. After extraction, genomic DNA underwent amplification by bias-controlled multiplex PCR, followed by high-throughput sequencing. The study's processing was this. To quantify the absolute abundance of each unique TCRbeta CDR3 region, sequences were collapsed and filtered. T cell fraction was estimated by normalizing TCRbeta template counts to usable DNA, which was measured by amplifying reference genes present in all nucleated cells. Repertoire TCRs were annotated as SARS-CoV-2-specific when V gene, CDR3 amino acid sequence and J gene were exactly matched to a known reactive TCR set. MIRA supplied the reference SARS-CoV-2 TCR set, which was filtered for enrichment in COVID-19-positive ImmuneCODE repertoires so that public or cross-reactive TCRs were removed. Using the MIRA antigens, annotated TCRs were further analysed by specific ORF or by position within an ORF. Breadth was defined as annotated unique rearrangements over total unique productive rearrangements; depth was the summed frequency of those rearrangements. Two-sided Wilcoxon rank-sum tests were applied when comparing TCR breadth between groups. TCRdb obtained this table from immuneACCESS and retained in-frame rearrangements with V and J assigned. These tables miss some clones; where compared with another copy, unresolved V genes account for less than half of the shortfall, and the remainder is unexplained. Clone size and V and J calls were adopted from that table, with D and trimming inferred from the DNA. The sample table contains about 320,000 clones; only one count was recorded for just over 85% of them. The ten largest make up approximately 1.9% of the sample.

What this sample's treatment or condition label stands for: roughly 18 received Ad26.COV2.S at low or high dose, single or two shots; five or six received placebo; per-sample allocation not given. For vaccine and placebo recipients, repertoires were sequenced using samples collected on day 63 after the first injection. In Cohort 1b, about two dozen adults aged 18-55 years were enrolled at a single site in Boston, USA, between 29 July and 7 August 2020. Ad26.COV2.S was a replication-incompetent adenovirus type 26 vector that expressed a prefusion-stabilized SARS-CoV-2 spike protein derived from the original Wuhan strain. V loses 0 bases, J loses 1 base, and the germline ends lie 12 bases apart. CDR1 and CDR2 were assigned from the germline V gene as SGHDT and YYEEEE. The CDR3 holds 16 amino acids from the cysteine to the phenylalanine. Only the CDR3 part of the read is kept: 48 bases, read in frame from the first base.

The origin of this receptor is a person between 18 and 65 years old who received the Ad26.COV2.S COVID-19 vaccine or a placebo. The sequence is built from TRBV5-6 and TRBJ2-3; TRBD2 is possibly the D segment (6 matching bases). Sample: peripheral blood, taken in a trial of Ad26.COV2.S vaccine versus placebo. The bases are TGTGCCAGCAGCTTGGGCGGAGGGGCTCGCACAGATACGCAGTATTTT. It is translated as CASSLGGGARTDTQYF.